This T cell receptor (beta chain) is from a study of T cell responses to AZD1222 COVID-19 vaccine. Study-level findings and limits: Repertoire collection took place solely once the T cell response had peaked. Reportedly, nearly half the spike-specific TCRs target unmutated variant regions.

Concerning this clone itself: Its specificity is unknown.

Profiling relied on immunoSEQ multiplex PCR, and the TCRdb table lists in-frame clones only, not all of them. This sample has about 140,000 clones, with just over 90% found just once. CDR3 length equals 16 residues. CDR1 and CDR2 (germline): MDHEN, SYDVKM. With 6 bases removed from V and 1 base from J, the gap between germline ends came to 17 bases. This TCR was sampled from an adult in good health. The source material was peripheral blood, sampled on day 0 of MenACWY control vaccination. The V and J genes are TRBV28 and TRBJ2-3; D might be TRBD2 (5 bases). The CDR3 coding sequence is TGTGCCAGCAGCCGGTACCTAGCTCGGGGCACAGATACGCAGTATTTT. This sequence encodes CASSRYLARGTDTQYF.